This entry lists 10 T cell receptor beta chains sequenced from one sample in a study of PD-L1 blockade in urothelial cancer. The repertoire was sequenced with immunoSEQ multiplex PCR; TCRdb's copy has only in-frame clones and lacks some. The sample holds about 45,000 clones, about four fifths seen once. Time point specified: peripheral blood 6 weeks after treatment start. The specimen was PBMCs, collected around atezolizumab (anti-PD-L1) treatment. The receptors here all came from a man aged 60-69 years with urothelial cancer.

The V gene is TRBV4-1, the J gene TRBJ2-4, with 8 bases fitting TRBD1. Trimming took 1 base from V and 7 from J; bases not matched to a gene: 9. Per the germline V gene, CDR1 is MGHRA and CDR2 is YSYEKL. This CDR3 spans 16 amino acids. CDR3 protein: CASSQVTGGLVNIQYF. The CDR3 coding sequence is TGCGCCAGCAGCCAAGTAACAGGGGGGTTAGTGAACATTCAGTACTTC.

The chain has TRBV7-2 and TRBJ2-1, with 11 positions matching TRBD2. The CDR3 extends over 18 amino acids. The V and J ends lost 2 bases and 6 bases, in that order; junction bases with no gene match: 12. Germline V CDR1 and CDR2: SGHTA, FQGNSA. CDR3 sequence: CASSLLRTSGGFGNEQFF. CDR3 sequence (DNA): TGTGCCAGCAGCTTACTGCGTACTAGCGGGGGTTTCGGCAATGAGCAGTTCTTC.

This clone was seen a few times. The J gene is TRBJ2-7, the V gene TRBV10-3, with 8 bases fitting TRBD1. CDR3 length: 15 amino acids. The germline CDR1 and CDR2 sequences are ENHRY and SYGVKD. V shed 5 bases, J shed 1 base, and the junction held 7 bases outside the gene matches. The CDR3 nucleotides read TGTGCCATCAGTCAGACCGGGACAGGATCCTACGAGCAGTACTTC. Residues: CAISQTGTGSYEQYF.

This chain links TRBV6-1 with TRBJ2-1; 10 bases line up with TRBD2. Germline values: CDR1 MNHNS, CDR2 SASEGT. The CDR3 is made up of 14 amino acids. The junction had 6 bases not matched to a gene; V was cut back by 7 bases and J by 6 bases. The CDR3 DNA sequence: TGTGCCAGCACTACCGGACTAGCGGCCAATGAGCAGTTCTTC. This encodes CASTTGLAANEQFF.

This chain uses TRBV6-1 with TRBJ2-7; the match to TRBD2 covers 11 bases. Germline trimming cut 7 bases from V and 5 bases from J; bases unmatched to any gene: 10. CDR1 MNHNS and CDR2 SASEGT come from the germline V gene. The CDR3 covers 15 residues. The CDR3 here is CASKLAGGLVHEQYF. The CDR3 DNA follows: TGTGCCAGCAAGCTAGCGGGGGGCCTGGTCCACGAGCAGTACTTC.

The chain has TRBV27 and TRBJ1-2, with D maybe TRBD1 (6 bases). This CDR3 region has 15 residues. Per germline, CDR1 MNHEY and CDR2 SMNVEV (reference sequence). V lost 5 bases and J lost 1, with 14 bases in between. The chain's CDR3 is CASSTRTESNYGYTF. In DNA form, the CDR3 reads TGTGCCAGCAGTACCCGGACAGAAAGTAACTATGGCTACACCTTC.

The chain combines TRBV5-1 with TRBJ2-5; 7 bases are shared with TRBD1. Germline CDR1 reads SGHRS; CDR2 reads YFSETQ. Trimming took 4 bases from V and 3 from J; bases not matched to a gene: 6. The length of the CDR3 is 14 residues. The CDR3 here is CASSLGQLEETQYF. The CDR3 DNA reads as TGCGCCAGCAGCCTGGGACAGCTTGAAGAGACCCAGTACTTC.

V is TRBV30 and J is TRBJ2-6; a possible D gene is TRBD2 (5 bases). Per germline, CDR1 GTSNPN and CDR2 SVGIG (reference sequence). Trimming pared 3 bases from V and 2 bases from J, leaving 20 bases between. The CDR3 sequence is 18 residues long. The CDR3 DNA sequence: TGTGCCTGGAGGGCGGGCAACACCTGGGCTACTGGGGCCAACGTCCTGACTTTC. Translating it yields CAWRAGNTWATGANVLTF.

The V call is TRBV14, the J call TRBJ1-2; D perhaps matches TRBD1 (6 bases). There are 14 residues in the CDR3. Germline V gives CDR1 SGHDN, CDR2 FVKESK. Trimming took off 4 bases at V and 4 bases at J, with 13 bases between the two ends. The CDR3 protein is CASSRSQGPYGYTF. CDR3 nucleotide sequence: TGTGCCAGCAGCCGGTCACAGGGCCCCTATGGCTACACCTTC.

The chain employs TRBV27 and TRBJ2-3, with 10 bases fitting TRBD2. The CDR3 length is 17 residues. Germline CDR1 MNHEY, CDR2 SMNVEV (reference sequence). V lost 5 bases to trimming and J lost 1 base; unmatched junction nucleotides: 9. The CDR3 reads CASSPAWLAGGTDTQYF. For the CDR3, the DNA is TGTGCCAGCAGTCCCGCCTGGCTAGCGGGGGGCACAGATACGCAGTATTTT.